This passage covers 13 T cell receptor beta chains from one sample sequenced in a study of CD8+CD57+ T cells in acquired aplastic anemia. Patients included in sequencing had previously demonstrated CD8+CD57+ cell expansion by flow cytometry. Points from the study as a whole: Reduced diversity was recorded for CD8+CD57+ cells relative to total CD4+ and CD8+ pools in patients.

The study profiled TCR beta VDJ and CDR3 using genomic DNA as template. TCRdb fed the reads into MiXCR, producing one record per CDR3 protein. In the table there are 17,000 or so distinct CDR3 sequences, 30% to 45% of which are singletons. Their antigens are not known. Sequenced material: CD8+CD57+ T cells sorted from PBMCs. Subset here: bead-enriched CD8+CD57+ effector memory T cells from SAA patients. These receptor sequences come from a human donor with aplastic anemia.

CDR3 residues: CASSPMGAGVLQETQYF. CDR3 sequence (DNA): TGCGCCAGCAGCCCGATGGGGGCGGGGGTTTTACAAGAGACCCAGTACTTC. The chain joins TRBV4-1 to TRBJ2-5, with D tentatively TRBD2 (7 bases). Trimming removed 4 bases from V and 2 bases from J, with 20 bases in between. Germline V gives CDR1 MGHRA, CDR2 YSYEKL. The CDR3 is made up of 17 amino acids.

This clonotype is a singleton in its sample. The chain employs TRBV20-1 and TRBJ1-2, with 7 nucleotides matching TRBD1. Germline CDR1 DFQATT, CDR2 SNEGSKA (reference sequence). Trimming removed 6 bases from V and 4 bases from J; junction bases left unmatched: 5. The CDR3 loop spans 12 amino acids. Here the CDR3 reads CSAPQGGYGYTF. The CDR3 DNA follows: TGCAGTGCCCCCCAGGGGGGCTATGGCTACACCTTC.

This clonotype was picked up many times. V gene TRBV11-2 combines with J gene TRBJ2-3, with 10 bases matching TRBD2. There are 15 residues in the CDR3. V was clipped by 4 bases and J by 6 bases; unmatched bases: 7. The germline CDR1 and CDR2 sequences are SGHAT and FQNNGV. CDR3 sequence reads: CASSWSSGGRDTQYF. The CDR3 bases are TGTGCCAGCAGCTGGAGTAGCGGGGGGAGGGATACGCAGTATTTT.

The chain carries TRBV5-6 and TRBJ1-1, with no clear D. V lost 3 bases and J 1 base, leaving 10 bases between the germline ends. The CDR3 loop spans 14 amino acids. CDR1 SGHDT and CDR2 YYEEEE come from the germline V gene. CDR3: CASSSPQTNTEAFF. CDR3 sequence (DNA): TGTGCCAGCAGCTCCCCGCAGACGAACACTGAAGCTTTCTTT.

The chain has TRBV6-1 and TRBJ2-2; D is unresolved. Trimming removed 4 bases at V and 5 bases at J, with 8 bases between. The CDR3 length is 13 residues. The germline CDR1 and CDR2 sequences are MNHNS and SASEGT. Here the CDR3 reads CASSVRETGELFF. CDR3 bases: TGTGCCAGCAGTGTAAGGGAAACCGGGGAGCTGTTTTTT.

This chain uses TRBV4-3 with TRBJ2-1, with 10 bases lining up with TRBD2. V lost 0 bases, J lost 8 bases, and 4 bases stayed unmatched. The CDR3 spans 15 residues. Germline V gene sequence: CDR1 LGHNA, CDR2 YSLEER. CDR3 in amino acids: CASSQDASGSDEQFF. CDR3 bases: TGCGCCAGCAGCCAAGATGCTAGCGGGAGTGATGAGCAGTTCTTC.

The J gene is TRBJ1-5, the V gene TRBV7-2, with a tentative D call TRBD1 (6 bases). Germline V gives CDR1 SGHTA, CDR2 FQGNSA. Trimming left V 3 bases short and J 3 bases short, with 12 bases between. This CDR3 region has 15 residues. Here the CDR3 reads CASSLGGPANQPQHF. CDR3 bases: TGTGCCAGCAGCTTGGGGGGGCCAGCCAATCAGCCCCAGCATTTT.

The V and J genes are TRBV29-1 and TRBJ2-6, with 8 bases fitting TRBD1. The CDR3 sequence is 18 residues long. Germline V gene sequence: CDR1 SQVTM, CDR2 ANQGSEA. Trimming at V came to 3 bases and at J to 1 base, leaving 11 bases not matched to a gene. The CDR3 DNA follows: TGCAGCGTTGACGAGAGGACAGGGTATGGTTCTGGGGCCAACGTCCTGACTTTC. Translating it yields CSVDERTGYGSGANVLTF.

This sequence joins TRBV2 and TRBJ2-7, with D possibly TRBD2 on 7 matching bases. Per the germline V gene, CDR1 is SNHLY and CDR2 is FYNNEI. Trimming took off 4 bases at V and 3 bases at J, with 16 bases between the two ends. This CDR3 contains 15 residues. The CDR3 nucleotides read TGTGCCAGCAGTGTGATGAGGGGGGGCGTCTACGAGCAGTACGTC. Amino acids: CASSVMRGGVYEQYV.

As regards this clonotype: The CDR3 carries no conserved terminal phenylalanine or tryptophan, so it likely arises from a read error. The J gene is TRBJ2-1, the V gene TRBV20-1, with 10 bases lining up with TRBD2. The CDR3 length is 16 residues. The germline gives CDR1 DFQATT, CDR2 SNEGSKA (reference sequence). Germline trimming cut 7 bases from V and 7 bases from J; bases unmatched to any gene: 16. DNA of the CDR3: TGCAGTGAAAGCGAAGAAGCGGGAGGGCCCGTAAATGAGCAGTTCTCC. It specifies CSESEEAGGPVNEQFS.

This clonotype occurred a few times. This chain joins TRBV13 and TRBJ1-4, with a weak D call TRBD1 (6 bases). The germline V and J ends were trimmed by 6 bases and 3 bases, with 14 bases remaining between them. Germline V gene lookup returns CDR1 PRHDT and CDR2 FYEKMQ (reference sequence). The CDR3 contains 15 residues. The DNA for the CDR3 is TGTGCCAGCAGTCCGGACCAGGGGTCTAATGAAAAACTGTTTTTT. This translates into CASSPDQGSNEKLFF. Filled out from reference TRBV13 and TRBJ1-4, the complete variable domain reads AAGVIQSPRHLIKEKRETATLKCYPIPRHDTVYWYQQGPGQDPQFLISFYEKMQSDKGSIPDRFSAQQFSDYHSELNMSSLELGDSALYFCASSPDQGSNEKLFFGSGTQLSVL.

The chain links TRBV7-6 to TRBJ2-4; D is possibly TRBD1 or TRBD2 (7 bases each). The CDR3 has 16 residues. V lost 4 bases to trimming and J lost 1 base, with 14 bases between them. The V gene's germline CDR1 is SGHVS and CDR2 FNYEAQ. CDR3 DNA: TGTGCCAGCAGCTCGAGCGGGACAGTGGCCAAAAACATTCAGTACTTC. Translation gives CASSSSGTVAKNIQYF.

The rearrangement links TRBV5-5 to TRBJ2-7; 8 bases fit TRBD1. The CDR3 sequence is 14 residues long. The V gene end was trimmed by 4 bases and the J gene end by 3 bases; junction bases not matched to a gene: 6. Germline V gene sequence: CDR1 SGHKS, CDR2 YYEKEE (reference sequence). This CDR3 reads CASSPRQGYYEQYF. CDR3 DNA sequence: TGTGCCAGCAGCCCACGACAGGGGTACTACGAGCAGTACTTC.